A single TCR beta chain is shown here with its context. The antigen remains unidentified. Gene names follow the mouse nomenclature. The observed sequence ends 1 residue before the CDR3 terminus, with the missing tail filled in from the germline J gene. The CDR3 has 11 amino acids. V lost 4 bases, J lost 5 bases, and 7 bases lay in between. Germline assignment: CDR1 GKSSPN and CDR2 SITVG. The data belong to a study of tissue T cells after allogeneic stem cell transplantation. Study-level points and caveats: Motif-based clustering found tissue-specific repertoire signatures shared across patients, though few clones were shared.

Produced via immunoSEQ multiplex PCR; TCRdb's table is partial and in-frame only. The sample carries about 7,400 clones, around 62% recorded once. What was sequenced was blood. The source is a female BALB/c mouse in good health. For this strain, the MHC haplotype corresponds to H2-d. The chain uses TRBV31 and TRBJ2-5; D tentatively reads TRBD1 or TRBD2 (6 bases each). The covered CDR3 bases are TGTGCCTGGAAGGGGGGAGACACCCAGTAC. Translating it yields CAWKGGDTQY. The whole CDR3 protein is CAWKGGDTQYF.